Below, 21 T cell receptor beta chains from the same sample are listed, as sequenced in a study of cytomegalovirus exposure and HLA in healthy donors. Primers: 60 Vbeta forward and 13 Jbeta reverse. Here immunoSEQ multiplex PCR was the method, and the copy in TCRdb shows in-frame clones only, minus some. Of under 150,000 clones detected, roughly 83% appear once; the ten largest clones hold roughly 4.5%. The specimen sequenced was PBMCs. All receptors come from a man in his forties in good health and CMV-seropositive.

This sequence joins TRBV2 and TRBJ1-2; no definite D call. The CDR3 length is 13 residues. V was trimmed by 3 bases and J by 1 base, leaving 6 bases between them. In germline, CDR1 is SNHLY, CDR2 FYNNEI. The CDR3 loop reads CASSEDFNYGYTF. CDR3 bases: TGTGCCAGCAGTGAGGACTTTAACTATGGCTACACCTTC.

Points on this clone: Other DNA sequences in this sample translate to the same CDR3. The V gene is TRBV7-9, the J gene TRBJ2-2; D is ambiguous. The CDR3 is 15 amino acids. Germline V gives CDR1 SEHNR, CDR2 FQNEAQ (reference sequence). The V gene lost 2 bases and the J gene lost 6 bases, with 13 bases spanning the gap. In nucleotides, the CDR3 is TGTGCCAGCAGCTTACGCGCGATGGGCGCCGGGGAGCTGTTTTTT. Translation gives CASSLRAMGAGELFF.

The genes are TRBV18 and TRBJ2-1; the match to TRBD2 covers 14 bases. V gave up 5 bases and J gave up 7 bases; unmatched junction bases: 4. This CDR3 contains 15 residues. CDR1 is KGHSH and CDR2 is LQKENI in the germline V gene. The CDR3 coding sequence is TGTGCCAGCTCAGGGACTAGCGGGAGTAGAAATGAGCAGTTCTTC. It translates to CASSGTSGSRNEQFF.

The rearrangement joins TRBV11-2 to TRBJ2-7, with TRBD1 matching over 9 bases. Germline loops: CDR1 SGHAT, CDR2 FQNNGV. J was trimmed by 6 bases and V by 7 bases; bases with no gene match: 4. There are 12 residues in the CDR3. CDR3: CASNRQGGEQYF. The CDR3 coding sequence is TGTGCCAGCAATCGACAGGGGGGCGAGCAGTACTTC.

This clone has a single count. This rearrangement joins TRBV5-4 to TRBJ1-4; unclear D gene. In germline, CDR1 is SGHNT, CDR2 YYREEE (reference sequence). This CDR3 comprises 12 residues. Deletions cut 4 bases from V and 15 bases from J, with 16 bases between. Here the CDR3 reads CASSTLTGIMFF. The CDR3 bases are TGTGCCAGCAGCACTCTAACCGGGATTATGTTTTTT.

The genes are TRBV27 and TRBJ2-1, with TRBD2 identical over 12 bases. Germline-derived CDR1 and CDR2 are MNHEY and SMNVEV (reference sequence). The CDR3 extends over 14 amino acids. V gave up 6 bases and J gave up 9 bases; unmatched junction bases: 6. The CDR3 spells CASSRLAGDAEQFF. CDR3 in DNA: TGTGCCAGCAGCAGACTAGCGGGAGATGCTGAGCAGTTCTTC.

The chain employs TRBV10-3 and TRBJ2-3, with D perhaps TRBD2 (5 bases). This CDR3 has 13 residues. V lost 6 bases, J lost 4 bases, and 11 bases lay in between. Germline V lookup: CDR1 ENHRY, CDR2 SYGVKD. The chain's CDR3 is CAIRPEGPDTQYF. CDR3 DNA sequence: TGTGCCATCAGACCAGAGGGCCCAGATACGCAGTATTTT.

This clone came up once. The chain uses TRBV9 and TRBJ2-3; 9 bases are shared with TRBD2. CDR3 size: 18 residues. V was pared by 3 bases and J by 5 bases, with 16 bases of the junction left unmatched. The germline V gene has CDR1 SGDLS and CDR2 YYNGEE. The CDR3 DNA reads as TGTGCCAGCAGCGAGGGGGATCTTATAAGCGGGGGGATAGATACGCAGTATTTT. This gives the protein CASSEGDLISGGIDTQYF.

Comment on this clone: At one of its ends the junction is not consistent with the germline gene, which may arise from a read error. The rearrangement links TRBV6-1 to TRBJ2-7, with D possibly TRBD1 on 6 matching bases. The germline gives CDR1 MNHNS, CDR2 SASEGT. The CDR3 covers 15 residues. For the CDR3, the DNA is TGTGCCAGCACTGAATCCCCGGGACACGGGAACGAGCAGTACTTC. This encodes CASTESPGHGNEQYF.

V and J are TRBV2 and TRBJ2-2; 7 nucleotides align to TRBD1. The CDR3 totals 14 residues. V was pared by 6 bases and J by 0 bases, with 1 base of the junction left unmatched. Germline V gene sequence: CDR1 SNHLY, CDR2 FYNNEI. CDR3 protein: CASRGTANTGELFF. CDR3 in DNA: TGTGCCAGCAGGGGGACAGCGAACACCGGGGAGCTGTTTTTT.

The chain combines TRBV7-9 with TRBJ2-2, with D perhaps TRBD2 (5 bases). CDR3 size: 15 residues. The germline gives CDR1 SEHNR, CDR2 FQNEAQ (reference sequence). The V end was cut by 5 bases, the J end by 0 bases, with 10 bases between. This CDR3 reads CASSQTGTNTGELFF. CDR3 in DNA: TGTGCCAGCAGCCAGACCGGGACGAACACCGGGGAGCTGTTTTTT.

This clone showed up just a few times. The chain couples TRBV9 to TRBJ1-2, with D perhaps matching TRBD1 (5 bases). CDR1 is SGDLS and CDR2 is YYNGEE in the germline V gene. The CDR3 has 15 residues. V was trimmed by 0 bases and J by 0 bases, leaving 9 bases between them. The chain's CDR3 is CASSVEGFPNYGYTF. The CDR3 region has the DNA TGTGCCAGCAGCGTAGAGGGGTTCCCTAACTATGGCTACACCTTC. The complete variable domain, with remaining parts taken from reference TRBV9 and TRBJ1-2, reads DSGVTQTPKHLITATGQRVTLRCSPRSGDLSVYWYQQSLDQGLQFLIQYYNGEERAKGNILERFSAQQFPDLHSELNLSSLELGDSALYFCASSVEGFPNYGYTFGSGTRLTVV.

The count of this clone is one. The CDR3 sequence: CASSYSPGQGGYGYTF. The CDR3 coding sequence is TGTGCCAGCAGTTACTCACCGGGACAGGGTGGCTATGGCTACACCTTC. The chain combines TRBV6-5 with TRBJ1-2; 9 bases map to TRBD1. Germline CDR1 and CDR2: MNHEY and SVGAGI. CDR3 size: 16 residues. V shed 0 bases, J shed 4 bases, and the junction held 6 bases outside the gene matches.

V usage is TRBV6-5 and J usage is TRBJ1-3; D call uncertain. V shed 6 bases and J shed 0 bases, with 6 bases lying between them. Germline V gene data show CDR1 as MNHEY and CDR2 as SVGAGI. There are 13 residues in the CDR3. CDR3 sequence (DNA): TGTGCCAGCAGGGGGAGCTCTGGAAACACCATATATTTT. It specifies CASRGSSGNTIYF.

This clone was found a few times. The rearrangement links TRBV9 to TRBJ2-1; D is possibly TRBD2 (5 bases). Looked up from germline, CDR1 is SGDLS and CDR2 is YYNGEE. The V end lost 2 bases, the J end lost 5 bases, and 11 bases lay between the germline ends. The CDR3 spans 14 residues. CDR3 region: CASSVTRSDNEQFF. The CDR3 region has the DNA TGTGCCAGCAGCGTTACTAGATCCGACAATGAGCAGTTCTTC.

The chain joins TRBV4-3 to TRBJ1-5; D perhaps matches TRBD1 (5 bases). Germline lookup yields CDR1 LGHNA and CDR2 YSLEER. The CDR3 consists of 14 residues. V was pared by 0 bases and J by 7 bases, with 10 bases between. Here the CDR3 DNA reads TGCGCCAGCAGCCAAGATGGAGGGGACCAGCCCCAGCATTTT. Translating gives CASSQDGGDQPQHF.

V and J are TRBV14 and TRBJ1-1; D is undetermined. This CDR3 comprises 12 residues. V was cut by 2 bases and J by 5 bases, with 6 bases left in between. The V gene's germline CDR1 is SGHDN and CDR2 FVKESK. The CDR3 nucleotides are TGTGCCAGCAGCCAAACAGAAACTGAAGCTTTCTTT. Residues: CASSQTETEAFF.

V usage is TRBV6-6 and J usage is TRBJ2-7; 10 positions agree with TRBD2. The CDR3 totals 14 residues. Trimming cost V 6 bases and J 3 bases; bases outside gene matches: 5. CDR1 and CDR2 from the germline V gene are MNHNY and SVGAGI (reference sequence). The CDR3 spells CASSPTSGDYEQYF. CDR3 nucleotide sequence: TGTGCCAGCAGCCCTACTAGCGGGGACTACGAGCAGTACTTC.

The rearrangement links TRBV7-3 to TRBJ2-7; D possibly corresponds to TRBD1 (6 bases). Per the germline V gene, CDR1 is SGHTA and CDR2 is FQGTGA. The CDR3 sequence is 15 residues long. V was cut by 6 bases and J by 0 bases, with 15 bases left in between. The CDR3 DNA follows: TGTGCCAGCAGGCGAGACCGGGACATCTCCTACGAGCAGTACTTC. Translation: CASRRDRDISYEQYF.

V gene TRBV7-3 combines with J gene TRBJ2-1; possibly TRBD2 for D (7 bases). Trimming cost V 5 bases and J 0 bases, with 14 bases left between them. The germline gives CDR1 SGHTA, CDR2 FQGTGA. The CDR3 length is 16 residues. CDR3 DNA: TGTGCCAGCAGCCTGGTGGGGGGGCCCTCCTACAATGAGCAGTTCTTC. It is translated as CASSLVGGPSYNEQFF.

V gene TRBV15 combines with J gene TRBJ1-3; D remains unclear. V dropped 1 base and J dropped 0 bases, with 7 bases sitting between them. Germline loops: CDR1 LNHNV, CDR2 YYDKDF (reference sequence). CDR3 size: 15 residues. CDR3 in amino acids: CATSRGSTSGNTIYF. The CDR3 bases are TGTGCCACCAGCAGAGGGAGTACCTCTGGAAACACCATATATTTT.